This T cell receptor beta chain was documented in a study of blood T cell repertoires in COVID-19. About the research overall: COVID-19 samples, acute and convalescent, were from the United States, Italy and Spain. PBMCs, B-cell-depleted T cells, or T cells were the source of the cDNA or gDNA that made up the material.

Seattle researchers signed up patients amid active infection and tracked them longitudinally. CDR1 and CDR2 (germline): SGHRS, YFSETQ. This CDR3 contains 13 residues. Germline trimming cut 6 bases from V and 7 bases from J; bases unmatched to any gene: 5. In the source study's methods: Using reference gene primer amplification, nucleated cell counts were estimated. Sequencing used immunoSEQ multiplex PCR; TCRdb keeps in-frame clones, though not all of them. V, J and clone size were drawn from that table, and D and trimming were deduced from the DNA. The repertoire includes 95,000 to 150,000 clones, 92% of them detected once, and approximately 2% sits in the top ten.

This chain links TRBV5-1 with TRBJ1-2, with 11 nucleotides matching TRBD1. Sequenced material: peripheral blood. The sequence came from a man over 45 with COVID-19, enrolled during active disease. The CDR3 loop reads CASNLGQGAGYTF. CDR3 nucleotides: TGCGCCAGCAACCTCGGACAGGGGGCTGGCTACACCTTC.